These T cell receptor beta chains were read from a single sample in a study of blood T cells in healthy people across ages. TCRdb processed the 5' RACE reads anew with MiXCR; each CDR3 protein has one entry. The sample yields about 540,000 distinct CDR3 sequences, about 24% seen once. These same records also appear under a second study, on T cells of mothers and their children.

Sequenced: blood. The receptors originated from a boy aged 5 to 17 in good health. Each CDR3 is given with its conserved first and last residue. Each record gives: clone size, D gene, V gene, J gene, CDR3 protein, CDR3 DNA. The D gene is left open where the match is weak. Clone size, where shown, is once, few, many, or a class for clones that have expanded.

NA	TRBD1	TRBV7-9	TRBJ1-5	CASSVGTDIRVF	TGTGCCAGCAGCGTCGGGACAGACATAAGAGTCTTT
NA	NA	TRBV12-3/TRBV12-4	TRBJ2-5	CASNCLVILGFQETQYF	TGTGCCAGCAACTGTTTGGTAATCCTGGGGTTCCAAGAGACCCAGTACTTC
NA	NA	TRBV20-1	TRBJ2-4	CSARARPRGNIQYF	TGCAGTGCTAGAGCCCGACCCCGGGGGAACATTCAGTACTTC
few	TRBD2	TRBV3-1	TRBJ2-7	CASSLGLALSYEQYF	TGTGCCAGCAGCCTCGGACTAGCGCTATCCTACGAGCAGTACTTC
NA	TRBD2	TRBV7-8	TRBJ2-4	CASSLVAGGENIRYF	TGTGCCAGCAGCTTAGTAGCGGGGGGAGAAAACATTCGGTACTTC
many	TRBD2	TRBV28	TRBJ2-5	CASSFLAGDQETQYF	TGTGCCAGCAGTTTTTTAGCGGGAGACCAAGAGACCCAGTACTTC
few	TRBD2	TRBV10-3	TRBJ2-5	CAISDTSGGVQETQYF	TGTGCCATCAGTGATACTAGCGGGGGGGTCCAAGAGACCCAGTACTTC
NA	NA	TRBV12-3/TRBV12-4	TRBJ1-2	CASSQYRQSYTF	TGTGCCAGCAGTCAGTACAGGCAGAGCTACACCTTC
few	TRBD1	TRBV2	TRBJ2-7	CARRDSSYEQYF	TGTGCCCGCAGGGACAGCTCCTACGAGCAGTACTTC
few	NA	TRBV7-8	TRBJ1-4	CASSLPDSTNEKLFF	TGTGCCAGCAGCCTTCCGGACTCAACTAATGAAAAACTGTTTTTT
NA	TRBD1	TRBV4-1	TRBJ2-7	CASSQDLQGLDEQYF	TGCGCCAGCAGCCAAGATCTACAGGGGCTCGACGAGCAGTACTTC
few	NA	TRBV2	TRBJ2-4	CASKTELAKNIQYF	TGTGCCAGCAAAACAGAACTAGCCAAAAACATTCAGTACTTC
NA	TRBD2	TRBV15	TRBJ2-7	CATSSRTSGSYDEQYF	TGTGCCACCAGCTCCCGGACTAGCGGGAGTTACGACGAGCAGTACTTC
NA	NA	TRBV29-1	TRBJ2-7	CSVDVTGPPEGEQYF	TGCAGCGTTGACGTTACGGGACCGCCCGAGGGCGAGCAGTACTTC
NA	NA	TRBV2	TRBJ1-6	CASSPSGYNSPLHF	TGTGCCAGCAGCCCTTCAGGTTATAATTCACCCCTCCACTTT
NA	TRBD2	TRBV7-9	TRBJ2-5	CASSLGLAGLLGETQYF	TGTGCCAGCAGCCTCGGACTAGCGGGGTTATTAGGAGAGACCCAGTACTTC
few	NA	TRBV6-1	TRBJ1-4	CASGAYPQAVIGEKLFF	TGTGCCAGCGGGGCGTATCCTCAGGCGGTCATAGGTGAAAAACTGTTTTTT
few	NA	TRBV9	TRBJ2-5	CASSADTGMGSETQYF	TGTGCCAGCAGCGCCGATACAGGGATGGGTTCGGAGACCCAGTACTTC
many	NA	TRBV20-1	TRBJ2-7	CSARDHTGQPHRTYEQYF	TGCAGTGCTAGAGACCACACCGGACAACCCCACAGAACCTACGAGCAGTACTTC
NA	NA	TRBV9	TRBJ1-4	CASSPSPGTELFF	TGTGCCAGCAGCCCCAGTCCAGGGACGGAACTGTTTTTT
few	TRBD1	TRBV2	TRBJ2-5	CASSDPSTGQETQYF	TGTGCCAGCAGCGACCCTTCGACAGGGCAAGAGACCCAGTACTTC
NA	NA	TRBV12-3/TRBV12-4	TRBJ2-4	CASSLDRRNIQYF	TGTGCCAGCAGTTTAGACAGGCGAAACATTCAGTACTTC
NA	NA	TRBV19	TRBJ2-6	CASKGDWQDSGANVLTF	TGTGCCAGTAAGGGGGACTGGCAGGACTCTGGGGCCAACGTCCTGACTTTC